Following are 21 T cell receptor beta chains from one sample sequenced in a study of blood T cell repertoires in COVID-19. Some clones are missing from TCRdb's copy, which holds only in-frame ones; the method was immunoSEQ multiplex PCR. The data show over 350,000 clones, more than 75% seen once. The material sequenced was PBMCs or T cells enriched from blood (not recorded which). These receptors were obtained from a woman aged 45-65 years who had recovered from COVID-19.

The rearrangement joins TRBV2 to TRBJ1-5, with D perhaps TRBD1 (6 bases). The CDR3 loop spans 15 amino acids. V was pared by 6 bases and J by 4 bases, with 16 bases between. CDR1 and CDR2 (germline): SNHLY, FYNNEI. For the CDR3, the DNA is TGTGCCAGCAGCACGCAAGGGGGGGGGAATCAGCCCCAGCATTTT. The encoded protein is CASSTQGGGNQPQHF.

The CDR3 nucleotides are TGTGCCAGCAGCCCCGGACAGGGCAATCAGCCCCAGCATTTT. This codes for CASSPGQGNQPQHF. The J gene is TRBJ1-5, the V gene TRBV7-8, with 7 bases identical to TRBD1. The CDR3 is 14 residues long. V trimming: 5 bases; J trimming: 2 bases; junction bases outside the gene matches: 3. The germline gives CDR1 SGHVS, CDR2 FQNEAQ.

The CDR3 sequence: CASSPQRLAGGYNEQFF. CDR3 nucleotide sequence: TGCGCCAGCAGCCCTCAGCGACTAGCGGGGGGCTACAATGAGCAGTTCTTC. The genes are TRBV4-3 and TRBJ2-1, with TRBD2 matching over 13 bases. This CDR3 region has 17 residues. With 4 bases clipped from V and 3 bases from J, the junction kept 6 bases outside the gene matches. Germline V gene lookup returns CDR1 LGHNA and CDR2 YSLEER.

The V gene is TRBV7-9, the J gene TRBJ2-2; D remains ambiguous. V was shortened by 1 base and J by 1 base, with 7 bases between the two germline ends. Germline lookup yields CDR1 SEHNR and CDR2 FQNEAQ (reference sequence). The CDR3 is made up of 15 amino acids. This CDR3 reads CASSLGPKNTGELFF. The CDR3 DNA sequence: TGTGCCAGCAGCTTAGGTCCAAAGAACACCGGGGAGCTGTTTTTT.

The chain joins TRBV7-8 to TRBJ2-2; D might be TRBD2 (5 bases). Trimming shortened V by 6 bases and J by 6 bases, and 17 bases separated the two germline ends. CDR1 SGHVS and CDR2 FQNEAQ come from the germline V gene. CDR3 size: 15 residues. CDR3 amino acids: CASSPLPSSSGELFF. CDR3 DNA sequence: TGTGCCAGCAGTCCACTTCCCTCTAGCTCCGGGGAGCTGTTTTTT.

The chain recombines TRBV28 with TRBJ1-5; 11 bases are a match to TRBD1. The CDR3 extends over 15 amino acids. Germline V lookup: CDR1 MDHEN, CDR2 SYDVKM. With V trimmed by 5 bases and J by 7 bases, 7 bases remained unmatched. The CDR3 sequence: CASSPLGQGAQPQHF. The CDR3, as DNA: TGTGCCAGCAGTCCACTTGGACAGGGGGCACAGCCCCAGCATTTT.

The chain uses TRBV29-1 and TRBJ1-1; a possible D gene is TRBD1 (5 bases). This CDR3 comprises 12 residues. V was clipped by 6 bases and J by 6 bases, with 14 bases between them. The germline CDR1 and CDR2 sequences are SQVTM and ANQGSEA. This CDR3 is CSVPGGGAEAFF. CDR3 bases: TGCAGCGTGCCCGGCGGGGGGGCTGAAGCTTTCTTT.

This chain uses TRBV9 with TRBJ2-1; D may be TRBD2 (6 bases). The CDR3 runs to 13 residues. From germline, CDR1 is SGDLS and CDR2 YYNGEE. Trimming took off 3 bases at V and 9 bases at J, with 13 bases between the two ends. CDR3 amino acids: CASSDTSFSEQFF. CDR3 bases: TGTGCCAGCAGCGACACTAGCTTTAGTGAGCAGTTCTTC.

The chain employs TRBV5-1 and TRBJ2-1; a possible D gene is TRBD2 (5 bases). CDR1 is SGHRS, CDR2 YFSETQ, per germline. The CDR3 totals 13 residues. V dropped 4 bases and J dropped 9 bases, with 14 bases sitting between them. CDR3 sequence: CASSPAPGVEQFF. In DNA form, the CDR3 reads TGCGCCAGCAGCCCGGCCCCCGGGGTTGAGCAGTTCTTC.

This clone was seen a few times. The genes are TRBV6-2 or TRBV6-3 and TRBJ1-1; D not certain. Germline values: CDR1 MNHEY, CDR2 SVGEGT. Trimming shortened V by 0 bases and J by 12 bases, and 17 bases separated the two germline ends. The length of the CDR3 is 14 residues. The CDR3 region is CASSYSVQPMKSFF. The CDR3 bases are TGTGCCAGCAGTTACTCGGTTCAACCTATGAAATCTTTCTTT.

This chain joins TRBV15 and TRBJ1-5; D possibly corresponds to TRBD1 (5 bases). Between the trimmed V and J ends, which lost 0 bases and 4 bases, there was a span of 13 bases. The CDR3 is 16 amino acids. CDR1 and CDR2 from the germline V gene are LNHNV and YYDKDF (reference sequence). In DNA form, the CDR3 reads TGTGCCACCAGCAGAGATTGGCAGGGAAGTAATCAGCCCCAGCATTTT. Translated: CATSRDWQGSNQPQHF.

This clone came up once. The rearrangement joins TRBV7-2 to TRBJ2-3; weak D call: TRBD2 (5 bases). From germline, CDR1 is SGHTA and CDR2 FQGNSA. The CDR3 covers 15 residues. Trimming removed 1 base at V and 4 bases at J, with 12 bases between. The CDR3 reads CASSLEASRPDTQYF. The CDR3, as DNA: TGTGCCAGCAGCTTAGAAGCTAGCCGCCCAGATACGCAGTATTTT.

The V and J genes are TRBV7-8 and TRBJ1-4; no clear D gene. This CDR3 has 14 amino acids. Germline lookup yields CDR1 SGHVS and CDR2 FQNEAQ. The V gene lost 1 base and the J gene lost 7 bases, with 10 bases spanning the gap. CDR3 DNA sequence: TGTGCCAGCAGCTTAGATGAGGGAACTGAAAAACTGTTTTTT. This translates into CASSLDEGTEKLFF.

The genes are TRBV2 and TRBJ1-2; tentatively, D is TRBD1 (6 bases). V dropped 6 bases and J dropped 3 bases, with 17 bases sitting between them. The CDR3 is 15 amino acids. CDR1 and CDR2 from the germline V gene are SNHLY and FYNNEI. In DNA form, the CDR3 reads TGTGCCAGCAGGGACCGTGGGACAATCGACTATGGCTACACCTTC. It specifies CASRDRGTIDYGYTF.

V gene TRBV28 combines with J gene TRBJ1-4; TRBD1 might be the D (6 bases). V was trimmed by 2 bases and J by 8 bases, leaving 15 bases between them. The CDR3 consists of 15 residues. CDR1 MDHEN and CDR2 SYDVKM come from the germline V gene. In DNA form, the CDR3 reads TGTGCCAGCAGTTTAATGGGGGCTGAGAGGGAAAAACTGTTTTTT. Its translation is CASSLMGAEREKLFF.

This chain links TRBV27 with TRBJ1-2; 10 bases fit TRBD1. Germline V lookup: CDR1 MNHEY, CDR2 SMNVEV (reference sequence). This CDR3 has 13 residues. After removal of 6 bases from V and 6 bases from J, the junction contained 4 bases not matched to a gene. The CDR3 region has the DNA TGTGCCAGCAGGAGACAGGGGGCAGATGGCTACACCTTC. Encoded protein: CASRRQGADGYTF.

This clone was seen once. J is TRBJ1-5 and V is TRBV6-1, with a possible D match to TRBD1 (5 bases). Germline values: CDR1 MNHNS, CDR2 SASEGT. Trimming took 7 bases from V and 1 from J, leaving 17 bases between them. The CDR3 runs 16 residues. Here the CDR3 reads CASTDPDRLSNQPQHF. DNA for the CDR3: TGTGCCAGCACTGACCCCGACAGATTGAGCAATCAGCCCCAGCATTTT.

V gene TRBV7-9 combines with J gene TRBJ1-1, with 8 bases lining up with TRBD1. Germline CDR1 reads SEHNR; CDR2 reads FQNEAQ (reference sequence). The CDR3 consists of 13 residues. V lost 5 bases, J lost 5 bases, and 4 bases stayed unmatched. CDR3 coding DNA: TGTGCCAGCAGCCACAGGGGGATGACTGAAGCTTTCTTT. Protein sequence: CASSHRGMTEAFF.

V is TRBV6-5 and J is TRBJ1-1; tentative D call: TRBD1 (6 bases). This CDR3 contains 14 residues. The germline gives CDR1 MNHEY, CDR2 SVGAGI. The V gene lost 7 bases and the J gene lost 10 bases, with 22 bases spanning the gap. In nucleotides, the CDR3 is TGTGCCAGCACCAGACAGGTGGGGGGGATCGGAGCTTTCTTT. It specifies CASTRQVGGIGAFF.

This chain joins TRBV11-1 and TRBJ2-2, with 7 positions matching TRBD1. Germline V lookup: CDR1 SGHAT, CDR2 FQDESV (reference sequence). The CDR3 contains 16 residues. The V gene end was trimmed by 8 bases and the J gene end by 7 bases; junction bases not matched to a gene: 16. The CDR3: CASSTQGDSKFGELFF. The CDR3, as DNA: TGTGCCAGCTCAACCCAGGGGGACAGCAAATTCGGGGAGCTGTTTTTT.

The chain links TRBV14 to TRBJ2-2, with 9 nucleotides matching TRBD1. V shed 3 bases, J shed 6 bases, and the junction held 8 bases outside the gene matches. Germline loops: CDR1 SGHDN, CDR2 FVKESK. CDR3 length: 16 residues. The CDR3 spells CASSQNRGLHSGELFF. The CDR3 DNA reads TGTGCCAGCAGCCAGAACAGGGGGCTGCATTCCGGGGAGCTGTTTTTT. The whole variable domain, filled in from reference TRBV14 and TRBJ2-2, reads EAGVTQFPSHSVIEKGQTVTLRCDPISGHDNLYWYRRVMGKEIKFLLHFVKESKQDESGMPNNRFLAERTGGTYSTLKVQPAELEDSGVYFCASSQNRGLHSGELFFGEGSRLTVL.